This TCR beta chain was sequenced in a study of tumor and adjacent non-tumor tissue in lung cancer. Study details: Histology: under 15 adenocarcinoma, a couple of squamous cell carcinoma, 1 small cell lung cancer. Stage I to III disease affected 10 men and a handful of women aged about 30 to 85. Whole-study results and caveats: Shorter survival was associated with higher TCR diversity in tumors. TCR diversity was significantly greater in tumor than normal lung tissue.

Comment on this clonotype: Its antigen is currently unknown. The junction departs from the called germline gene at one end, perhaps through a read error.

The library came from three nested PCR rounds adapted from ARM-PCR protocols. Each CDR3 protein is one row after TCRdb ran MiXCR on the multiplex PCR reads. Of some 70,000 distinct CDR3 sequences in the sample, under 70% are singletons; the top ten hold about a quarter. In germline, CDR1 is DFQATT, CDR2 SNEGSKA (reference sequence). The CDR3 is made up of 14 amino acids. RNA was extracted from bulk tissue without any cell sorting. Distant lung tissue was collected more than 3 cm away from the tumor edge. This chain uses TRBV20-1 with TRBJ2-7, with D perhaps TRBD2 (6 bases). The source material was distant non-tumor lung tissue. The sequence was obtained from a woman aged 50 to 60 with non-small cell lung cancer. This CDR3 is CSAELVGGTYKQYF. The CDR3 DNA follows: TGCAGTGCGGAACTAGTGGGAGGAACCTACAAGCAGTACTTC.